These 21 T cell receptor beta chains were sequenced from one sample in a study of blood T cell repertoires in COVID-19. Method: immunoSEQ multiplex PCR; TCRdb's copy keeps in-frame clones and lacks some. The profile shows around 270,000 clones, roughly 90% of them singletons. The sequencing input was peripheral blood. These TCRs come from a man between 25 and 39 years old with acute or convalescent COVID-19.

V is TRBV5-1 and J is TRBJ2-7; tentatively, D is TRBD2 (5 bases). The CDR3 has 15 residues. The V and J ends lost 0 bases and 3 bases respectively, with 13 bases between them. The germline V gene has CDR1 SGHRS and CDR2 YFSETQ. CDR3 in amino acids: CASSLVGINHYEQYF. Here the CDR3 DNA reads TGCGCCAGCAGCTTGGTCGGGATCAACCACTACGAGCAGTACTTC.

This rearrangement joins TRBV7-9 to TRBJ1-2, with 10 bases fitting TRBD1. CDR3 length: 19 amino acids. The germline V gene encodes CDR1 SEHNR and CDR2 FQNEAQ (reference sequence). J lost 0 bases, V lost 6 bases, and 16 bases had no gene match. CDR3 in DNA: TGTGCCAGCAGGCCCAGACCGGGACAGGGGATTACGGCTAACTATGGCTACACCTTC. This codes for CASRPRPGQGITANYGYTF.

The genes are TRBV11-2 and TRBJ1-1; D is perhaps TRBD1 (5 bases). The CDR3 totals 15 residues. Trimming removed 6 bases at V and 2 bases at J, with 16 bases between. Germline values: CDR1 SGHAT, CDR2 FQNNGV. The CDR3 DNA reads TGTGCCAGCAGAGAGTGGACACTGAGTAACACTGAAGCTTTCTTT. Translated, it gives CASREWTLSNTEAFF. Full variable domain (missing parts from reference TRBV11-2 and TRBJ1-1): EAGVAQSPRYKIIEKRQSVAFWCNPISGHATLYWYQQILGQGPKLLIQFQNNGVVDDSQLPKDRFSAERLKGVDSTLKIQPAKLEDSAVYLCASREWTLSNTEAFFGQGTRLTVV.

V usage is TRBV6-5 and J usage is TRBJ2-1, with TRBD2 matching 8 bases. Per germline, CDR1 MNHEY and CDR2 SVGAGI. V was clipped by 7 bases and J by 6 bases; unmatched bases: 11. The CDR3 length is 15 residues. The DNA of the CDR3 is TGTGCCAGCACCGAACCTCTAGCGGGCTTCAATGAGCAGTTCTTC. Encoded protein: CASTEPLAGFNEQFF.

This chain connects TRBV15 to TRBJ1-3; D gene uncertain. Germline V gene sequence: CDR1 LNHNV, CDR2 YYDKDF (reference sequence). The V end lost 5 bases, the J end lost 4 bases, and 9 bases lay between the germline ends. This CDR3 has 13 amino acids. The CDR3 loop reads CATSPSGGNTIYF. DNA of the CDR3: TGTGCCACCAGCCCCTCGGGAGGAAACACCATATATTTT.

CDR3: CASSPWVSGGAGDTQYF. The DNA for the CDR3 is TGTGCCAGCAGCCCCTGGGTTAGCGGGGGGGCCGGAGATACGCAGTATTTT. The rearrangement links TRBV3-1 (or the pseudogene TRBV3-2) to TRBJ2-3; 11 positions agree with TRBD2. Per the germline V gene, CDR1 is LGHDT and CDR2 is YNNKEL (reference sequence). The CDR3 spans 17 residues. J lost 5 bases, V lost 4 bases, and 11 bases had no gene match.

This clone was found a few times. This chain uses TRBV18 with TRBJ1-2; the D is unclear. V shed 2 bases and J shed 8 bases, with 15 bases lying between them. This CDR3 region has 14 residues. CDR1 KGHSH and CDR2 LQKENI come from the germline V gene. This chain's CDR3 is CASSPIGREQGYTF. The CDR3 DNA is TGTGCCAGCTCACCAATAGGCCGGGAGCAAGGCTACACCTTC.

The J gene is TRBJ2-2, the V gene TRBV11-3; TRBD1 aligns across 8 bases. Germline V gene sequence: CDR1 SGHNT, CDR2 YENEEA. The J segment lost 4 bases and the V segment lost 7 bases, leaving 5 bases of the junction unmatched. The CDR3 contains 14 residues. CDR3 region: CASKGQGSTGELFF. As DNA, the CDR3 is TGTGCCAGCAAAGGACAGGGTTCCACCGGGGAGCTGTTTTTT.

The chain carries TRBV28 and TRBJ1-6; 10 nucleotides match TRBD1. The V segment lost 4 bases and the J segment 10 bases; nucleotides outside the gene matches: 10. This CDR3 spans 16 amino acids. Germline V gene data show CDR1 as MDHEN and CDR2 as SYDVKM. The CDR3: CASSSSGTGARSPLHF. The CDR3 DNA reads TGTGCCAGCAGTTCCTCAGGGACAGGGGCGAGGTCACCCCTCCACTTT.

This chain uses TRBV12-5 with TRBJ2-5; TRBD2 might be the D (5 bases). Germline lookup yields CDR1 LGHNT and CDR2 FRNRAP. This CDR3 contains 15 residues. Trimming stripped 6 bases from V and 0 bases from J, with 14 bases between. The CDR3 here is CASGTGERYQETQYF. CDR3 nucleotide sequence: TGTGCTAGTGGCACCGGGGAGCGGTACCAAGAGACCCAGTACTTC.

This CDR3 reads CASSLEGYSNQPQHF. DNA for the CDR3: TGCGCCAGCAGCTTGGAGGGGTATAGCAATCAGCCCCAGCATTTT. The rearrangement joins TRBV5-1 to TRBJ1-5; possibly TRBD1 for D (5 bases). The CDR3 spans 15 residues. V dropped 0 bases and J dropped 0 bases, with 7 bases sitting between them. From germline, CDR1 is SGHRS and CDR2 YFSETQ.

This chain connects TRBV6-2 or TRBV6-3 to TRBJ2-2; 7 bases are a match to TRBD2. Germline V gene sequence: CDR1 MNHEY, CDR2 SVGEGT. V was clipped by 5 bases and J by 3 bases; unmatched bases: 3. The CDR3 is made up of 14 amino acids. The CDR3 loop reads CASSGGGYTGELFF. The CDR3 DNA reads TGTGCCAGCAGTGGGGGAGGGTACACCGGGGAGCTGTTTTTT.

Remarks on this clone: Other nucleotide sequences in the sample specify the same CDR3. The chain carries TRBV27 and TRBJ1-3, with no clear D. The CDR3 is 14 amino acids. The V gene's germline CDR1 is MNHEY and CDR2 SMNVEV (reference sequence). Trimming removed 2 bases from V and 1 base from J, with 6 bases in between. CDR3 amino acids: CASSLGGSGNTIYF. The CDR3 coding sequence is TGTGCCAGCAGTTTAGGCGGGTCTGGAAACACCATATATTTT.

The V and J genes are TRBV9 and TRBJ1-2; D call uncertain. Germline lookup yields CDR1 SGDLS and CDR2 YYNGEE. This CDR3 has 14 residues. Trimming cost V 2 bases and J 3 bases, with 11 bases left between them. The CDR3 sequence is CASSVSPQDYGYTF. The CDR3 coding sequence is TGTGCCAGCAGCGTTTCCCCCCAGGACTATGGCTACACCTTC.

The chain employs TRBV28 and TRBJ1-5; the D gene is possibly TRBD1 (6 bases). V was shortened by 8 bases and J by 3 bases, with 17 bases between the two germline ends. This CDR3 spans 15 amino acids. The germline V gene has CDR1 MDHEN and CDR2 SYDVKM. The CDR3 coding sequence is TGTGCCAGCGGCTCTGGGGGCTTATACAATCAGCCCCAGCATTTT. Translating gives CASGSGGLYNQPQHF.

This chain's CDR3 is CASRTRRTGGYEVRVNQPQHF. The CDR3 bases are TGTGCCAGCCGGACTCGCCGGACAGGGGGATATGAGGTGAGGGTCAATCAGCCCCAGCATTTT. V usage is TRBV28 and J usage is TRBJ1-5, with 10 bases matching TRBD1. There are 21 residues in the CDR3. CDR1 and CDR2 from the germline V gene are MDHEN and SYDVKM. The V and J ends lost 8 bases and 3 bases, in that order; junction bases with no gene match: 25.

The V gene is TRBV5-1, the J gene TRBJ2-3; unclear D gene. CDR3 length equals 14 residues. Germline V lookup: CDR1 SGHRS, CDR2 YFSETQ. V gave up 0 bases and J gave up 5 bases, with 10 bases separating them. The CDR3 region has the DNA TGCGCCAGCAGCTTGGATGTCAGTGGAGATACGCAGTATTTT. Its translation: CASSLDVSGDTQYF.

The V call is TRBV3-1 (or the pseudogene TRBV3-2), the J call TRBJ2-2; 9 bases are shared with TRBD2. This CDR3 is 15 amino acids long. Germline V gene sequence: CDR1 LGHDT, CDR2 YNNKEL (reference sequence). V was pared by 4 bases and J by 4 bases, with 4 bases of the junction left unmatched. The CDR3 sequence is CASSLAGAVTGELFF. In DNA, the CDR3 is TGTGCCAGCAGCCTAGCGGGAGCGGTCACCGGGGAGCTGTTTTTT.

The V and J genes are TRBV2 and TRBJ2-3; no definite D call. The germline gives CDR1 SNHLY, CDR2 FYNNEI. The V end lost 4 bases, the J end lost 6 bases, and 8 bases lay between the germline ends. The CDR3 is 12 residues long. The CDR3 loop reads CASSVTEDTQYF. CDR3 DNA: TGTGCCAGCAGTGTAACGGAGGATACGCAGTATTTT. Drawing the rest from reference TRBV2 and TRBJ2-3, the complete variable domain is EPEVTQTPSHQVTQMGQEVILRCVPISNHLYFYWYRQILGQKVEFLVSFYNNEISEKSEIFDDQFSVERPDGSNFTLKIRSTKLEDSAMYFCASSVTEDTQYFGPGTRLTVL.

The chain has TRBV30 and TRBJ2-3; 7 bases match TRBD1. This CDR3 is built from 13 residues. V shed 8 bases and J 2 bases; nucleotides not matched to a gene: 7. CDR1 is GTSNPN and CDR2 is SVGIG in the germline V gene (reference sequence). CDR3 in amino acids: CAETKGATDTQYF. Written as DNA, the CDR3 is TGTGCCGAGACTAAGGGGGCCACAGATACGCAGTATTTT.

The rearrangement joins TRBV11-2 to TRBJ2-2; D unresolved. Germline V gene data show CDR1 as SGHAT and CDR2 as FQNNGV. This CDR3 has 15 amino acids. V was clipped by 2 bases and J by 4 bases, with 11 bases between them. CDR3 sequence reads: CASSLRGPGTGELFF. The DNA of the CDR3 is TGTGCCAGCAGCTTACGTGGTCCGGGCACCGGGGAGCTGTTTTTT.